Listed below are T cell receptor beta chains from one sample, sequenced in a study of T cell changes during pregnancy in multiple sclerosis. Generated by immunoSEQ multiplex PCR, the TCRdb table keeps only in-frame clones and is missing some. Of over 10,000 clones in the sample, about 88% are singletons; the top ten hold roughly 15%. Material: CD8+ T cells from peripheral blood mononuclear cells, obtained in the second trimester of pregnancy. All receptors come from a female donor in good health, enrolled as a control in a pregnancy study. Each CDR3 is given with its conserved first and last residue. The D gene is left open where the match is weak. A clone size is listed for some rows: how often the clone was seen (once, few, many), or a class if it is expanded.

>TRBJ1-1|NA|TRBV10-1|NA
TGCGCCAGCACAAAACAGGGCGGCACTGAAGCTTTCTTT
CASTKQGGTEAFF
>TRBJ2-3|NA|TRBV15|NA
TGTGCCATCTCGCCTCTAGCAGCTAGCACAGATACGCAGTATTTT
CAISPLAASTDTQYF
>TRBJ2-7|NA|TRBV2|NA
TGTGCCAGCCGGGGGACGGTCTACGAGCAGTACTTC
CASRGTVYEQYF
>TRBJ2-5|NA|TRBV30|NA
TGTGCCTGGAGTATGGACTCAGAGACCGAGTACTTC
CAWSMDSETEYF
>TRBJ1-1|NA|TRBV7-9|NA
TGTGCCAGCAGCGCACCAGGGGTAATGAACACTGAAGCTTTCTTT
CASSAPGVMNTEAFF
>TRBJ2-7|NA|TRBV4-1|NA
TGCGCCAGCAGCCAAGGGCGGGGAGGATCCTACGAGCAGTACTTC
CASSQGRGGSYEQYF
>TRBJ2-2|TRBD1|TRBV25-1|few
TGTGCCAGCAGTGAAGGGTACGGACAGGGGTACACCGGGGAGCTGTTTTTT
CASSEGYGQGYTGELFF
>TRBJ2-1|TRBD1|TRBV6-5|few
TGTGCCAGCAGTTATATCAGGGGGCACAATGAGCAGTTCTTC
CASSYIRGHNEQFF
>TRBJ2-3|NA|TRBV6-5|NA
TGTGCCAGCAGTTACTCTAGCGGAGATACGCAGTATTTT
CASSYSSGDTQYF
>TRBJ1-1|TRBD1|TRBV30|NA
TGTGCCTGGAGTGGGGGACAGGCTGAAGCTTTCTTT
CAWSGGQAEAFF
>TRBJ1-4|NA|TRBV28|NA
TGTGCCAGCAGTTTACGCGTCAATGAAAAACTGTTTTTT
CASSLRVNEKLFF
>TRBJ1-5|NA|TRBV19|NA
TGTGCCAGTAGTATGGGCCCCGACAGGTCCAATCAGCCCCAGCATTTT
CASSMGPDRSNQPQHF
>TRBJ2-1|TRBD1|TRBV29-1|NA
TGCAGCGTTGAACACCCCGACAGGGTAATTGAGCAGTTCTTC
CSVEHPDRVIEQFF
>TRBJ2-3|TRBD2|TRBV6-4|NA
TGTGCCAGCAGTGGGACTAGCGGGGGCACAGATACGCAGTATTTT
CASSGTSGGTDTQYF
>TRBJ2-1|TRBD2|TRBV6-6|NA
TGTGCCAGTTGGAGCGGGGGTCCTTTCAGTGAGCAGTTCTTC
CASWSGGPFSEQFF
>TRBJ1-1|NA|TRBV9|NA
TGTGCCAGCAGCGTAGGTATGTTGAACACTGAAGCTTTCTTT
CASSVGMLNTEAFF
>TRBJ1-2|NA|TRBV9|NA
TGTGCCACTTCTGGGGGGGCCGCTAACTATGGCTACACCTTC
CATSGGAANYGYTF
>TRBJ2-7|TRBD1|TRBV7-9|NA
TGTGCCAGCAGCACCGGGACAGAGGGCTACGAGCAGTACTTC
CASSTGTEGYEQYF
>TRBJ2-7|TRBD1|TRBV28|NA
TGTGCCAGCATCCCGACAGGGGCCTCCTACGAGCAGTACTTC
CASIPTGASYEQYF
>TRBJ2-5|TRBD2|TRBV7-6|NA
TGTGCCAGCAGCTTAGCCGGGACTAGCGGGAGTGGTCGCCAAGAGACCCAGTACTTC
CASSLAGTSGSGRQETQYF
>TRBJ1-4|NA|TRBV5-4|NA
TGTGCCAGCAGCTGGGAGGGGGAAGAAAAACTGTTTTTT
CASSWEGEEKLFF
>TRBJ2-1|TRBD2|TRBV9|NA
TGTGCCAGCAGCGAGCGGACTAGCGGTAGCTCCTACAATGAGCAGTTCTTC
CASSERTSGSSYNEQFF
>TRBJ2-1|NA|TRBV4-2|large
TGTGCCAGCAGCCAAGTCCCTAGCGAACACAATGAGCAGTTCTTC
CASSQVPSEHNEQFF
>TRBJ2-4|NA|TRBV7-9|NA
TGTGCCAGCAGCGGAGGGACAGTGGACATGGGCATTCAGTACTTC
CASSGGTVDMGIQYF
>TRBJ1-1|NA|TRBV6-1|NA
TGTGCCAGCACTTGGACACCTATGAACACTGAAGCTTTCTTT
CASTWTPMNTEAFF
>TRBJ1-1|NA|TRBV13|NA
TGTGCCAGCAGCAACCGGGACATGAACACTGAAGCTTTCTTT
CASSNRDMNTEAFF
>TRBJ2-7|TRBD1|TRBV4-1|NA
TGCGCCAGCAGCTCCTACGAAGGGACAGGGGACGAGCAGTACTTC
CASSSYEGTGDEQYF
>TRBJ1-2|TRBD1|TRBV5-4|NA
TGTGCCAGCAGCTCGCGGGGACAGGGGGCCAGGTACTATGGCTACACCTTC
CASSSRGQGARYYGYTF
>TRBJ2-3|TRBD2|TRBV6-1|NA
TGTGCCAGCAGTGAGGGGGGGGACACAGATACGCAGTATTTT
CASSEGGDTDTQYF
>TRBJ1-6|NA|TRBV25-1|once
TGTGCCAGCAGGACGGAGAGCTCCTATAATTCACCCCTCCACTTT
CASRTESSYNSPLHF
>TRBJ1-6|NA|TRBV6-5|few
TGTGCCAGCAGTGATGGGGGGGATAATTCACCCCTCCACTTT
CASSDGGDNSPLHF
>TRBJ2-1|TRBD2|TRBV9|NA
TGTGCCAGCAGCGCACCCGTGGCGGGGGGAAACAATGAGCAGTTCTTC
CASSAPVAGGNNEQFF
>TRBJ2-1|NA|TRBV7-9|NA
TGTGCCAGCAGCTTAGTATTGGGCAGATACAATGAGCAGTTCTTC
CASSLVLGRYNEQFF